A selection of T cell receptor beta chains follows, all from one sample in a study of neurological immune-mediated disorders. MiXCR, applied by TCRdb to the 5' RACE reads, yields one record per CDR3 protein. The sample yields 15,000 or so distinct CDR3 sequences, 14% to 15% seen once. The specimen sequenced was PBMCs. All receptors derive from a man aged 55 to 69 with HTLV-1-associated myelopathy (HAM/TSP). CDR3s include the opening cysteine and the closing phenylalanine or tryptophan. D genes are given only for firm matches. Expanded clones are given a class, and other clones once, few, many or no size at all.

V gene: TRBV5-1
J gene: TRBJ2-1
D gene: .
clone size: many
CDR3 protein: CASSREGVAGGNEQFF
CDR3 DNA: TGCGCCAGCAGCCGCGAGGGGGTAGCAGGTGGAAATGAGCAGTTCTTC

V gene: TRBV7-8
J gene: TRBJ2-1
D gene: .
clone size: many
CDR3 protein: CASSLIVRGSSYNEQFF
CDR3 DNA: TGTGCCAGCAGCTTAATAGTGCGGGGTTCGTCCTACAATGAGCAGTTCTTC

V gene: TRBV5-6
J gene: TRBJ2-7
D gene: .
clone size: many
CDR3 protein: CASSADRRDEQYF
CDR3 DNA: TGTGCCAGCAGCGCCGACAGGCGGGACGAGCAGTACTTC

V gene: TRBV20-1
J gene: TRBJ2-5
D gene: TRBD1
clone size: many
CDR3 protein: CSARQGKKTQYF
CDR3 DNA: TGCAGTGCTCGACAGGGAAAAAAGACCCAGTACTTC

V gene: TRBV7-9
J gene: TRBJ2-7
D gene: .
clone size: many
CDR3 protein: CASSHELLSVEQYF
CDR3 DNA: TGTGCCAGCAGCCACGAACTACTTTCGGTTGAGCAGTACTTC

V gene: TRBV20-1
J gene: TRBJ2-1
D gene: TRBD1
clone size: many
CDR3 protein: CSAQGAGVHRRDEQFF
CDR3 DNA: TGCAGTGCACAGGGGGCGGGGGTCCACCGAAGGGATGAGCAGTTCTTC

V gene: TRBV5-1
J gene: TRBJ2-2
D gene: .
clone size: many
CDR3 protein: CASSPPSSGASGELFF
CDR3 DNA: TGCGCCAGCAGCCCACCCTCTTCGGGGGCAAGCGGGGAGCTGTTTTTT

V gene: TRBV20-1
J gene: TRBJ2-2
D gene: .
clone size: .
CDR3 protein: CSAREGGSAGELFF
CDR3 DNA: TGCAGTGCTAGAGAAGGGGGAAGTGCCGGGGAGCTGTTTTTT

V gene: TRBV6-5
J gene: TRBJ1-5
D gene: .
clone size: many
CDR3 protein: CASSYDGLSQPQHF
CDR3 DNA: TGTGCCAGCAGTTACGATGGTCTAAGTCAGCCCCAGCATTTT

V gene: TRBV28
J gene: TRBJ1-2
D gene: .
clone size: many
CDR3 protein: CASSRDPSGYTF
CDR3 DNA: TGTGCCAGCAGTAGGGACCCCTCTGGCTACACCTTC

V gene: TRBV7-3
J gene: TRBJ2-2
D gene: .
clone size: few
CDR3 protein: CASSLTGRGQGGNTGELFF
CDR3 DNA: TGTGCCAGCAGCTTAACAGGACGAGGGCAGGGGGGGAACACCGGGGAGCTGTTTTTT

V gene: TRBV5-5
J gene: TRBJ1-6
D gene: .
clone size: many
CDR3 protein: CASSPNTGSNSPLHF
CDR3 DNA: TGTGCCAGCAGCCCAAACACAGGGTCTAATTCACCCCTCCACTTT

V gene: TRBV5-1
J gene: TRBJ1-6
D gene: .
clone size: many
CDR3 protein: CASSLDGQGNSPLHF
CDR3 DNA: TGCGCCAGCAGCTTGGATGGGCAGGGGAATTCACCCCTCCACTTT

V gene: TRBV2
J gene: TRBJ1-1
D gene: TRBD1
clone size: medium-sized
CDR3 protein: CASSVGQGLNTEAFF
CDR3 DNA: TGTGCCAGCAGTGTAGGACAGGGGTTGAACACTGAAGCTTTCTTT

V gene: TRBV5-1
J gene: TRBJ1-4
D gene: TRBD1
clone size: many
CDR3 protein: CASSLDRTGPGKLFF
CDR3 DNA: TGCGCCAGCAGCTTGGATCGGACAGGGCCTGGAAAACTGTTTTTT

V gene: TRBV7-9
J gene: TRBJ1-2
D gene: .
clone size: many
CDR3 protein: CASSPAEGFLSRYTF
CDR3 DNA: TGTGCCAGCAGCCCCGCGGAGGGGTTCCTAAGCCGCTACACCTTC

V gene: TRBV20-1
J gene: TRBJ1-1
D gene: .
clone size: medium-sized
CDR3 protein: CSARDATAAAHTEAFF
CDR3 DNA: TGCAGTGCTAGAGATGCAACAGCGGCGGCCCACACTGAAGCTTTCTTT

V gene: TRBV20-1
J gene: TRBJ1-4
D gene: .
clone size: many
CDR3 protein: CSARESTNEKLFF
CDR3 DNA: TGCAGTGCCAGAGAGTCAACTAATGAAAAACTGTTTTTT

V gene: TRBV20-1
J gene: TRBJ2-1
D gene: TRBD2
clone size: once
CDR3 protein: CSAQGAGVNRRDEQFF
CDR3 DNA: TGCAGTGCACAAGGGGCGGGGGTCAACCGAAGGGATGAGCAGTTCTTC

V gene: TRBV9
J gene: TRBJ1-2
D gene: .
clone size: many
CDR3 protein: CASSVEAGVYYGYTF
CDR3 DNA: TGTGCCAGCAGCGTAGAAGCAGGGGTCTACTATGGCTACACCTTC

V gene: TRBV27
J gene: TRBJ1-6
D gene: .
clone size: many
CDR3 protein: CASSPNPDIPGSPLHF
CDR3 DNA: TGTGCCAGCAGTCCAAACCCCGACATCCCGGGTTCACCCCTCCACTTT

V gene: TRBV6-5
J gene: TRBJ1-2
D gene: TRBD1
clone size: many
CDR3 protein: CASGGGWYYGYTF
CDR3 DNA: TGTGCCAGCGGAGGGGGCTGGTACTATGGCTACACCTTC

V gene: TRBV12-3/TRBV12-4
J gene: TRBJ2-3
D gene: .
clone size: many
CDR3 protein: CASSLQGPDTQYF
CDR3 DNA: TGTGCCAGCAGTTTACAGGGACCAGATACGCAGTATTTT

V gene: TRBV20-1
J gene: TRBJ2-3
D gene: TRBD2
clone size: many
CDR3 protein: CSGLAGAYTQYF
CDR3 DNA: TGCAGCGGACTAGCGGGGGCCTATACGCAGTATTTT

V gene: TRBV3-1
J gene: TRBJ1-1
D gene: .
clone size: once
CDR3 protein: CASSQERRVAFF
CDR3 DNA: TGTGCCAGCAGCCAAGAACGCCGCGTAGCTTTCTTT

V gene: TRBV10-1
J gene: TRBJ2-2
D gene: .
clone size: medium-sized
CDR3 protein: CASRLNPNTGELFF
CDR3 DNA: TGCGCCAGCCGACTAAACCCCAACACCGGGGAGCTGTTTTTT

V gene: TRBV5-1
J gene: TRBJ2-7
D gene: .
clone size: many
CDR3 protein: CASSTSGRSYEQYF
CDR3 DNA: TGCGCCAGCAGCACCAGTGGACGGTCCTACGAGCAGTACTTC

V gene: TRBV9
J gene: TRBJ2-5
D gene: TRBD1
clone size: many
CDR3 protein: CASSVSPGQGETQYF
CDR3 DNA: TGTGCCAGCAGCGTCTCCCCTGGACAGGGTGAGACCCAGTACTTC

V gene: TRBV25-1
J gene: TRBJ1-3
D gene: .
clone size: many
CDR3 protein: CASAKTTGGTGNTIYF
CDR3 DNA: TGTGCCAGCGCTAAAACCACGGGAGGGACAGGAAACACCATATATTTT

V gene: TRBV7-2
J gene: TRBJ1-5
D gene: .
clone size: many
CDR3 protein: CASSLRGEQPQHF
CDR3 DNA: TGTGCCAGCAGCTTACGAGGGGAACAGCCCCAGCATTTT

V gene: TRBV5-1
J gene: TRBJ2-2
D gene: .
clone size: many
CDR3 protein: CASSQIGNTGELFF
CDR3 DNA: TGCGCCAGCAGCCAGATAGGGAACACCGGGGAGCTGTTTTTT

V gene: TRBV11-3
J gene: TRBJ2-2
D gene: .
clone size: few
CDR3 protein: CASSPGSGNTGELFF
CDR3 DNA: TGTGCCAGCAGCCCTGGTTCAGGCAACACCGGGGAGCTGTTTTTT

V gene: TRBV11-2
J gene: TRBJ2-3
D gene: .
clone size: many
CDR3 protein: CASSFDRLPYF
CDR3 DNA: TGTGCCAGCAGCTTCGACAGGCTGCCATATTTT

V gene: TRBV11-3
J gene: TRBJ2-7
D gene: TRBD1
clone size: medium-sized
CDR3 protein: CASSPAPGTVSYEQYF
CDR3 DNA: TGTGCCAGCAGCCCTGCCCCCGGGACAGTCTCCTACGAGCAGTACTTC

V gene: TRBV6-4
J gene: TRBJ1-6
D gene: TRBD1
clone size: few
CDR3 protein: CSSRADRATNSPLHF
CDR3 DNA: TGTTCCAGCAGGGCGGACAGGGCCACTAATTCACCCCTCCACTTT

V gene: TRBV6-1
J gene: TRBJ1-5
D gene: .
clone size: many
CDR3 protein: CASSVEDSSNQPQHF
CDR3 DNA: TGTGCCAGCAGTGTGGAAGACTCTAGCAATCAGCCCCAGCATTTT

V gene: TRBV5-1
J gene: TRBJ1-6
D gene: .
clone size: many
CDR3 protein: CASTTGDTNNSPLHF
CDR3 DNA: TGCGCCAGTACTACCGGGGACACCAATAATTCACCCCTCCACTTT

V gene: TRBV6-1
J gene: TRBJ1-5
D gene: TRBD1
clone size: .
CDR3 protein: CASSLQGNQPQHF
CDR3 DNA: TGTGCCAGCAGCTTACAGGGGAATCAGCCCCAGCATTTT

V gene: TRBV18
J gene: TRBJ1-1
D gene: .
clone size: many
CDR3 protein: CASSPQGVTEAFF
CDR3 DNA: TGTGCCAGCTCACCTCAAGGGGTCACTGAAGCTTTCTTT

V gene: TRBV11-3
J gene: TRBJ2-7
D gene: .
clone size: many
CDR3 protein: CASTPRVLAYEQYF
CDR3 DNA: TGTGCCAGCACCCCCCGCGTGCTAGCCTACGAGCAGTACTTC

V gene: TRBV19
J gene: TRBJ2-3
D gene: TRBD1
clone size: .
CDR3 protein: CASRDRATDTQYF
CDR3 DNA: TGTGCTTCTAGGGACAGGGCCACAGATACGCAGTATTTT

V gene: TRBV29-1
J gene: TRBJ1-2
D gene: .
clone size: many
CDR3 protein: CSVDHQTYGYTF
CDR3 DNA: TGCAGCGTTGACCACCAGACCTATGGCTACACCTTC

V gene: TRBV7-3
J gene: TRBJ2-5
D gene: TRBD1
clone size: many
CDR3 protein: CASSSGQTKGETQYF
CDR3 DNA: TGTGCCAGCAGCTCGGGACAGACCAAGGGGGAGACCCAGTACTTC

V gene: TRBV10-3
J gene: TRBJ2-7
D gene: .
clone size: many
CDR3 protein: CAISEDQAYEQYF
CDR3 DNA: TGTGCCATCAGTGAGGACCAGGCCTACGAGCAGTACTTC

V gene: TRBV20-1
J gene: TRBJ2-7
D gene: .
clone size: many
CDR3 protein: CSARADLRPSYEQYF
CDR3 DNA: TGCAGTGCTAGAGCGGACCTCAGACCCTCCTACGAGCAGTACTTC